This TCR beta chain came from a study of sequential checkpoint blockade in melanoma. Across the study: Both treatment sequences were followed by maintenance nivolumab.

Looked up from germline, CDR1 is SNHLY and CDR2 is FYNNEI. Trimming took 6 bases from V and 3 from J, leaving 14 bases between them. The CDR3 spans 14 residues. Treatment reported: randomized to nivolumab then ipilimumab (arm A) or the reverse (arm B). The protocol was immunoSEQ multiplex PCR, while the TCRdb copy is restricted to in-frame clones and leaves out a portion. The sample yields 3,500 to 4,000 clones, about three fifths seen once. The chain couples TRBV2 to TRBJ1-1; D may be TRBD1 (6 bases). This receptor was identified in a human donor with melanoma. Specimen: CD8+ T cells sorted from blood (inferred from file names), collected from a patient given nivolumab and ipilimumab in sequence. The CDR3 is CASSQTGWYTEAFF. The CDR3, as DNA: TGTGCCAGCAGCCAAACAGGGTGGTACACTGAAGCTTTCTTT.